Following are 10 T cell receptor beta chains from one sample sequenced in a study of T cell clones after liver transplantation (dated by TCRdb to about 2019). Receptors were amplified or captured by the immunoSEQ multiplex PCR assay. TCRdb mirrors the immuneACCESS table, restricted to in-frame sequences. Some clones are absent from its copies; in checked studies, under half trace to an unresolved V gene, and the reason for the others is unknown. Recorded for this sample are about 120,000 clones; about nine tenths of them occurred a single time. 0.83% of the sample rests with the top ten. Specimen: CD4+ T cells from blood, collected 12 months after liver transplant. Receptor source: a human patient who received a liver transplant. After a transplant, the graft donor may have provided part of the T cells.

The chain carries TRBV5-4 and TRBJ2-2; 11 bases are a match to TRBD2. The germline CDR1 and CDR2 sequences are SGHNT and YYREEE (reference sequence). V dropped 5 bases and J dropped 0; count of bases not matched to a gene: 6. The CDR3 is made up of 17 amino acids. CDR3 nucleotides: TGTGCCAGCAGTCGGGGACTAGCGGAGACGAACACCGGGGAGCTGTTTTTT. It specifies CASSRGLAETNTGELFF.

In nucleotides, the CDR3 is TGTGCCAGCAGCGGCGTGACAGGGGACCCCACCGGGGAGCTGTTTTTT. Translated, it gives CASSGVTGDPTGELFF. The chain has TRBV7-9 and TRBJ2-2; 8 bases align to TRBD1. The CDR3 covers 16 residues. The V gene end was trimmed by 5 bases and the J gene end by 4 bases; junction bases not matched to a gene: 9. CDR1 is SEHNR, CDR2 FQNEAQ, per germline (reference sequence).

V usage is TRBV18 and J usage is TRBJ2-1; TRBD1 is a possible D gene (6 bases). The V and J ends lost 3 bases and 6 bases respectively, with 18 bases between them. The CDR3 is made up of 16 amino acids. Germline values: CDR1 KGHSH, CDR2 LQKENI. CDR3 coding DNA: TGTGCCAGCTCACCCGGTTCGGCAGGGGTCATCAATGAGCAGTTCTTC. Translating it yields CASSPGSAGVINEQFF.

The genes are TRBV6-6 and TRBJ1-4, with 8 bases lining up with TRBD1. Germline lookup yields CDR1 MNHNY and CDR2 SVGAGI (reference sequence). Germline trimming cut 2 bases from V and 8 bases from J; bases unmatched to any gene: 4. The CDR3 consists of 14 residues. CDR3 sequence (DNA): TGTGCCAGCAGTTACGGACAGGGTGAGGAAAAACTGTTTTTT. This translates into CASSYGQGEEKLFF.

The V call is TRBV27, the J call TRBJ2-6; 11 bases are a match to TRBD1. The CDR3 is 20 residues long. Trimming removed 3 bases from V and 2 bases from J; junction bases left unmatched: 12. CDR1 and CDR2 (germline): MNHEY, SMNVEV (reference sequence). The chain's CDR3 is CASSFLGTGGLKAGANVLTF. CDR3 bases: TGTGCCAGCAGTTTTTTGGGGACAGGGGGTTTAAAAGCTGGGGCCAACGTCCTGACTTTC.

The CDR3 bases are TGCGCCAGCAGCTTAATAGGGACGGAGGAAGAGACCCAGTACTTC. It encodes CASSLIGTEEETQYF. This rearrangement joins TRBV5-1 to TRBJ2-5; D is tentatively TRBD1 or TRBD2 (5 bases each). Per germline, CDR1 SGHRS and CDR2 YFSETQ. Trimming removed 2 bases from V and 3 bases from J, with 14 bases in between. The CDR3 spans 15 residues.

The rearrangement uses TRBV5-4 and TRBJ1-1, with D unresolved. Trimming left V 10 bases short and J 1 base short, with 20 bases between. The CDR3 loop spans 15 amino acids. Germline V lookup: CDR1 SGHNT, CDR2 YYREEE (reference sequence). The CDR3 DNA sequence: TGTGCCGGTTCCCGAGCCCGAGGAGAGAACACTGAAGCTTTCTTT. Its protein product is CAGSRARGENTEAFF.

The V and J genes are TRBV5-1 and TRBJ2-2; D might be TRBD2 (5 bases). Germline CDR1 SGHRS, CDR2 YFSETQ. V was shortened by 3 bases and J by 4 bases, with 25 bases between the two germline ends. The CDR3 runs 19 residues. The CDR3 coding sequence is TGCGCCAGCAGCTCTTCCTTCACTAGTGGTGGTCGCGTCACCGGGGAGCTGTTTTTT. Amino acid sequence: CASSSSFTSGGRVTGELFF.

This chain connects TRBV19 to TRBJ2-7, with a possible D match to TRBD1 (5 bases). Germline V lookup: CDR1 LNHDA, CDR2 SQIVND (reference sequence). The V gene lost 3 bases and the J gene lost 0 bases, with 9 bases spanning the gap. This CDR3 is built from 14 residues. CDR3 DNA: TGTGCCAGTAGTATGCAGGGCAGCTCCTACGAGCAGTACTTC. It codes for CASSMQGSSYEQYF.

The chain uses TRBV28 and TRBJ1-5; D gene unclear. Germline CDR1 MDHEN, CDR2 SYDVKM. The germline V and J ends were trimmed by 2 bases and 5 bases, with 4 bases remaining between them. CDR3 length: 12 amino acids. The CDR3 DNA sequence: TGTGCCAGCAGTTTACCGTATCAGCCCCAGCATTTT. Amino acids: CASSLPYQPQHF. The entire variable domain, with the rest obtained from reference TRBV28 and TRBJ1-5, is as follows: DVKVTQSSRYLVKRTGEKVFLECVQDMDHENMFWYRQDPGLGLRLIYFSYDVKMKEKGDIPEGYSVSREKKERFSLILESASTNQTSMYLCASSLPYQPQHFGDGTRLSIL.